The rows below give T cell receptor beta chains drawn from one sample of a study of Ad26.COV2.S vaccination and SARS-CoV-2 variants. The table came from immunoSEQ multiplex PCR; TCRdb's copy has only in-frame clones and leaves some out. The data contain around 450,000 clones, nearly 90% of them singletons. The sample consisted of peripheral blood, taken in a trial of Ad26.COV2.S vaccine versus placebo. The source of these receptors is a person between 18 and 65 years old who received the Ad26.COV2.S COVID-19 vaccine or a placebo. Each CDR3 is given with its conserved first and last residue. D genes are given only for firm matches. Where a row states a size, it is once, few, many or the class of an expanded clone; other rows omit it.

clone_size: -; d_call: TRBD2; j_call: TRBJ2-5; v_call: TRBV9; cdr3_aa: CASSAGLAKETQYF; cdr3_nt: TGTGCCAGCAGCGCGGGACTAGCGAAAGAGACCCAGTACTTC
clone_size: once; d_call: -; j_call: TRBJ1-1; v_call: TRBV18; cdr3_aa: CASSQFSGGGNTEAFF; cdr3_nt: TGTGCCAGCTCACAATTCAGCGGAGGGGGGAACACTGAAGCTTTCTTT
clone_size: -; d_call: -; j_call: TRBJ1-5; v_call: TRBV19; cdr3_aa: CASSIYGPGNQPQHF; cdr3_nt: TGTGCCAGTAGTATATATGGGCCGGGCAATCAGCCCCAGCATTTT
clone_size: -; d_call: -; j_call: TRBJ1-5; v_call: TRBV18; cdr3_aa: CASSIGQLRNQPQHF; cdr3_nt: TGTGCCAGCTCGATAGGACAGTTGCGGAATCAGCCCCAGCATTTT
clone_size: -; d_call: -; j_call: TRBJ2-7; v_call: TRBV7-2; cdr3_aa: CASSLVGRGLNEQYF; cdr3_nt: TGTGCCAGCAGCTTAGTTGGGAGGGGGCTCAACGAGCAGTACTTC
clone_size: -; d_call: -; j_call: TRBJ2-1; v_call: TRBV5-4; cdr3_aa: CASSFPVAGRDEQFF; cdr3_nt: TGTGCCAGCAGCTTTCCTGTAGCCGGGCGGGATGAGCAGTTCTTC
clone_size: -; d_call: -; j_call: TRBJ2-7; v_call: TRBV19; cdr3_aa: CASSFKREQYF; cdr3_nt: TGTGCCAGTAGCTTCAAACGTGAGCAGTACTTC
clone_size: -; d_call: TRBD1; j_call: TRBJ2-2; v_call: TRBV4-2; cdr3_aa: CASSQKGDRGLLNTGELFF; cdr3_nt: TGTGCCAGCAGCCAAAAGGGGGACAGGGGGCTCCTGAACACCGGGGAGCTGTTTTTT
clone_size: -; d_call: -; j_call: TRBJ2-5; v_call: TRBV12-3/TRBV12-4; cdr3_aa: CASTGFGETQYF; cdr3_nt: TGTGCCAGCACCGGTTTTGGAGAGACCCAGTACTTC
clone_size: -; d_call: -; j_call: TRBJ2-2; v_call: TRBV6-5; cdr3_aa: CASSTSFAGELFF; cdr3_nt: TGTGCCAGCTCGACTAGTTTTGCCGGGGAGCTGTTTTTT
clone_size: -; d_call: -; j_call: TRBJ2-4; v_call: TRBV6-5; cdr3_aa: CASGGMIAKNIQYF; cdr3_nt: TGTGCCAGCGGGGGGATGATAGCCAAAAACATTCAGTACTTC
clone_size: -; d_call: -; j_call: TRBJ1-4; v_call: TRBV11-3; cdr3_aa: CASSSARHTPEKLFF; cdr3_nt: TGTGCCAGCAGCTCGGCCCGGCATACCCCAGAAAAACTGTTTTTT
clone_size: -; d_call: TRBD1; j_call: TRBJ1-5; v_call: TRBV6-5; cdr3_aa: CASSQRRSGGPQHF; cdr3_nt: TGTGCCAGCAGCCAACGACGGTCAGGGGGGCCCCAGCATTTT
clone_size: -; d_call: -; j_call: TRBJ2-7; v_call: TRBV5-1; cdr3_aa: CASSSARGTLWEQYF; cdr3_nt: TGCGCCAGCAGCTCGGCACGGGGGACCCTGTGGGAGCAGTACTTC
clone_size: -; d_call: -; j_call: TRBJ2-5; v_call: TRBV9; cdr3_aa: CASSPLGETQYF; cdr3_nt: TGTGCCAGCAGCCCACTAGGGGAGACCCAGTACTTC
clone_size: -; d_call: -; j_call: TRBJ2-1; v_call: TRBV5-1; cdr3_aa: CASSLVSVDEQFF; cdr3_nt: TGCGCCAGCAGCTTGGTCTCCGTCGATGAGCAGTTCTTC
clone_size: -; d_call: -; j_call: TRBJ2-5; v_call: TRBV18; cdr3_aa: CASSPTARGGQETQYF; cdr3_nt: TGTGCCAGCTCACCAACGGCCAGGGGGGGGCAAGAGACCCAGTACTTC
clone_size: -; d_call: -; j_call: TRBJ1-1; v_call: TRBV30; cdr3_aa: CAWSGVAMNTEAFF; cdr3_nt: TGTGCCTGGAGTGGGGTGGCAATGAACACTGAAGCTTTCTTT
clone_size: -; d_call: -; j_call: TRBJ1-4; v_call: TRBV4-2; cdr3_aa: CASRRTVATNEKLFF; cdr3_nt: TGTGCCAGCAGGCGGACAGTTGCAACTAATGAAAAACTGTTTTTT
clone_size: -; d_call: -; j_call: TRBJ2-5; v_call: TRBV5-1; cdr3_aa: CASSLGLVGRGETQYF; cdr3_nt: TGCGCCAGCAGCTTGGGGCTGGTCGGCAGGGGAGAGACCCAGTACTTC
clone_size: -; d_call: TRBD1; j_call: TRBJ1-2; v_call: TRBV5-4; cdr3_aa: CASSLGRTGDGYTF; cdr3_nt: TGTGCCAGCAGCTTGGGGAGGACAGGGGACGGCTACACCTTC
clone_size: few; d_call: -; j_call: TRBJ2-3; v_call: TRBV6-5; cdr3_aa: CATKRDSADTQYF; cdr3_nt: TGTGCCACCAAGCGGGACAGTGCAGATACGCAGTATTTT
clone_size: -; d_call: -; j_call: TRBJ1-1; v_call: TRBV7-2; cdr3_aa: CASLRQLNTEAFF; cdr3_nt: TGTGCCAGCCTAAGACAGTTGAACACTGAAGCTTTCTTT
clone_size: -; d_call: -; j_call: TRBJ2-3; v_call: TRBV4-3; cdr3_aa: CASSQGPQGTGTNTDTQYF; cdr3_nt: TGCGCCAGCAGCCAAGGACCCCAGGGGACCGGAACTAACACAGATACGCAGTATTTT
clone_size: -; d_call: -; j_call: TRBJ1-5; v_call: TRBV24-1; cdr3_aa: CATSDQTGRKQHF; cdr3_nt: TGTGCCACCAGTGATCAAACAGGGCGAAAACAGCATTTT
clone_size: -; d_call: -; j_call: TRBJ2-5; v_call: TRBV5-1; cdr3_aa: CASSPWGWQETQYF; cdr3_nt: TGCGCCAGCAGCCCATGGGGCTGGCAAGAGACCCAGTACTTC
clone_size: -; d_call: -; j_call: TRBJ1-1; v_call: TRBV12-5; cdr3_aa: CASGHRLDTEAFF; cdr3_nt: TGTGCTAGTGGCCACCGGCTGGACACTGAAGCTTTCTTT
clone_size: -; d_call: -; j_call: TRBJ1-5; v_call: TRBV28; cdr3_aa: CATLDWSGGNQPQHF; cdr3_nt: TGTGCCACCTTGGATTGGTCAGGGGGCAATCAGCCCCAGCATTTT
clone_size: -; d_call: -; j_call: TRBJ2-7; v_call: TRBV5-1; cdr3_aa: CASSSALRGRGEQYF; cdr3_nt: TGCGCCAGCAGCTCCGCGTTGCGGGGTCGAGGGGAGCAGTACTTC
clone_size: -; d_call: TRBD1; j_call: TRBJ1-5; v_call: TRBV2; cdr3_aa: CASSSEGADQPQHF; cdr3_nt: TGTGCCAGCAGTTCCGAGGGGGCGGATCAGCCCCAGCATTTT
clone_size: -; d_call: -; j_call: TRBJ1-6; v_call: TRBV19; cdr3_aa: CASSRAGGDNSPLHF; cdr3_nt: TGTGCCAGTAGTAGGGCTGGAGGCGATAATTCACCCCTCCACTTT
clone_size: -; d_call: -; j_call: TRBJ1-2; v_call: TRBV11-2; cdr3_aa: CASSFNRVVDGYTF; cdr3_nt: TGTGCCAGCAGCTTTAACAGGGTCGTCGATGGCTACACCTTC
clone_size: -; d_call: -; j_call: TRBJ1-1; v_call: TRBV7-9; cdr3_aa: CASSLAPRHGDTEAFF; cdr3_nt: TGTGCCAGCAGCTTAGCGCCCAGGCATGGGGACACTGAAGCTTTCTTT
clone_size: -; d_call: TRBD2; j_call: TRBJ2-1; v_call: TRBV19; cdr3_aa: CASSMGREGEQFF; cdr3_nt: TGTGCCAGTAGTATGGGGAGGGAAGGTGAGCAGTTCTTC
clone_size: -; d_call: TRBD2; j_call: TRBJ2-3; v_call: TRBV12-3/TRBV12-4; cdr3_aa: CGSGGDTDTQYF; cdr3_nt: TGTGGCTCGGGAGGGGACACAGATACGCAGTATTTT
clone_size: -; d_call: TRBD1; j_call: TRBJ2-5; v_call: TRBV15; cdr3_aa: CATSPDRGLGETQYF; cdr3_nt: TGTGCCACCAGCCCTGACAGGGGCTTGGGAGAGACCCAGTACTTC
clone_size: -; d_call: -; j_call: TRBJ1-2; v_call: TRBV5-8; cdr3_aa: CASSLRQLYGYTF; cdr3_nt: TGTGCCAGCAGCTTACGGCAGCTCTATGGCTACACCTTC
clone_size: -; d_call: -; j_call: TRBJ2-2; v_call: TRBV11-1; cdr3_aa: CASSLSGVNTGELFF; cdr3_nt: TGTGCCAGCAGCTTGTCAGGGGTGAACACCGGGGAGCTGTTTTTT
clone_size: -; d_call: -; j_call: TRBJ1-1; v_call: TRBV18; cdr3_aa: CASSPTDGNTEAFF; cdr3_nt: TGTGCCAGCTCACCTACGGACGGAAACACTGAAGCTTTCTTT
clone_size: once; d_call: TRBD2; j_call: TRBJ2-1; v_call: TRBV10-3; cdr3_aa: CAISPRGGWDEQFF; cdr3_nt: TGTGCCATCAGTCCTCGCGGGGGATGGGATGAGCAGTTCTTC
clone_size: -; d_call: TRBD2; j_call: TRBJ2-2; v_call: TRBV6-2/TRBV6-3; cdr3_aa: CASSYGTSGGTGELFF; cdr3_nt: TGTGCCAGCAGTTACGGCACTAGCGGGGGCACCGGGGAGCTGTTTTTT
clone_size: -; d_call: -; j_call: TRBJ1-1; v_call: TRBV7-2; cdr3_aa: CASRPGPRNTEAFF; cdr3_nt: TGTGCCAGCAGGCCCGGGCCGAGGAACACTGAAGCTTTCTTT
clone_size: few; d_call: -; j_call: TRBJ1-5; v_call: TRBV6-2/TRBV6-3; cdr3_aa: CASSWTGTNQPQHF; cdr3_nt: TGTGCCAGCAGCTGGACGGGGACAAATCAGCCCCAGCATTTT
clone_size: -; d_call: -; j_call: TRBJ1-1; v_call: TRBV29-1; cdr3_aa: CSVVSGNTEAFF; cdr3_nt: TGCAGCGTTGTTTCCGGGAACACTGAAGCTTTCTTT
clone_size: -; d_call: -; j_call: TRBJ2-7; v_call: TRBV6-1; cdr3_aa: CASSETDYEQYF; cdr3_nt: TGTGCCAGCAGTGAGACAGACTACGAGCAGTACTTC
clone_size: -; d_call: -; j_call: TRBJ2-7; v_call: TRBV21-1; cdr3_aa: CASSKLGTRLRFEQYF; cdr3_nt: TGTGCCAGCAGCAAACTGGGGACCCGCTTGAGGTTCGAGCAGTACTTC